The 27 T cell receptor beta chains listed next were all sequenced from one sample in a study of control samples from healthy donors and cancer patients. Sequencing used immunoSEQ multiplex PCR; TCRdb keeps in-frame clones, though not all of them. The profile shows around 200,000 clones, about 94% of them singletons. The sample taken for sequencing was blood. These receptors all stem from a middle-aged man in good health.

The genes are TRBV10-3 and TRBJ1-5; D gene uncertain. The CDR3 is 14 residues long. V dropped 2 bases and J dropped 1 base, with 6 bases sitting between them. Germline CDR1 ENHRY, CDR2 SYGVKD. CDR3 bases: TGTGCCATCAGTGAGACGAGGAGCAATCAGCCCCAGCATTTT. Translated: CAISETRSNQPQHF.

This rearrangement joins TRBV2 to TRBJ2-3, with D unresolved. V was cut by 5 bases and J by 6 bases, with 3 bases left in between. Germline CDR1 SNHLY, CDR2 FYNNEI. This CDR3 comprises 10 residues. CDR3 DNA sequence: TGTGCCAGCAGTCTGGATACGCAGTATTTT. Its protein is CASSLDTQYF.

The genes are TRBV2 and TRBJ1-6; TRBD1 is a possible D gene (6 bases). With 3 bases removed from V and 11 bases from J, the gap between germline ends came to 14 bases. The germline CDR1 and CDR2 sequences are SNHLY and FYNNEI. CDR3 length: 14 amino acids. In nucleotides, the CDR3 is TGTGCCAGCAGTGAGGGGGCAGGGAGGACACCCCTCCACTTT. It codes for CASSEGAGRTPLHF.

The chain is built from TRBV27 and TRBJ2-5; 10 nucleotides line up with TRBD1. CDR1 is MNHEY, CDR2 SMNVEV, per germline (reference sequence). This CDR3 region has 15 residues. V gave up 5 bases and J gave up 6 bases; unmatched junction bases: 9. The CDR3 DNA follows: TGTGCCAGCAGTGGACCGGGACAGGGGCAGAAGACCCAGTACTTC. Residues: CASSGPGQGQKTQYF.

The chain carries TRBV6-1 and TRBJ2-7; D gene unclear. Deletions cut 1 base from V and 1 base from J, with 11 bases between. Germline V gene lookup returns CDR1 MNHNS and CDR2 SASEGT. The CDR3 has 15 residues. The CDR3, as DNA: TGTGCCAGCAGTGAAGGGCGATCTCTGTCCTACGAGCAGTACGTC. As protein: CASSEGRSLSYEQYV.

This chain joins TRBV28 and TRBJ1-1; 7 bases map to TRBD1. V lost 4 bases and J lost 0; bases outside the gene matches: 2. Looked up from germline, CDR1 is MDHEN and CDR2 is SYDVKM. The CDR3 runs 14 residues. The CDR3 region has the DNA TGTGCCAGCAGTTCGGACAGGCTGAACACTGAAGCTTTCTTT. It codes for CASSSDRLNTEAFF. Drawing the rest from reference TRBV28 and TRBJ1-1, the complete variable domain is DVKVTQSSRYLVKRTGEKVFLECVQDMDHENMFWYRQDPGLGLRLIYFSYDVKMKEKGDIPEGYSVSREKKERFSLILESASTNQTSMYLCASSSDRLNTEAFFGQGTRLTVV.

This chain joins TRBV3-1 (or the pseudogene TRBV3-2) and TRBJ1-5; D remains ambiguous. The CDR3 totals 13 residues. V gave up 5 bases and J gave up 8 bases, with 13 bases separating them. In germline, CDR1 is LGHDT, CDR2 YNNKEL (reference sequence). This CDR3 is CASSDRGLEPQHF. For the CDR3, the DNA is TGTGCCAGCAGCGACCGGGGTCTAGAGCCCCAGCATTTT.

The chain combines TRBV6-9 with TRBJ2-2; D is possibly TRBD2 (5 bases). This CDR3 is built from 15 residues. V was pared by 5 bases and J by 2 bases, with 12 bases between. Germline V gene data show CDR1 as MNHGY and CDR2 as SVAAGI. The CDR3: CASSGGLFNTGELFF. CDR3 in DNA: TGTGCCAGCAGTGGCGGACTTTTTAACACCGGGGAGCTGTTTTTT.

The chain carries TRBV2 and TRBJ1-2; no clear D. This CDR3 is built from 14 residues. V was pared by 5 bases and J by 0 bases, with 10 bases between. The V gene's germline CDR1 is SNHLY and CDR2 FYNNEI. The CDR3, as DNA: TGTGCCAGCAGTCCGGGTCCCGCTAACTATGGCTACACCTTC. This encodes CASSPGPANYGYTF.

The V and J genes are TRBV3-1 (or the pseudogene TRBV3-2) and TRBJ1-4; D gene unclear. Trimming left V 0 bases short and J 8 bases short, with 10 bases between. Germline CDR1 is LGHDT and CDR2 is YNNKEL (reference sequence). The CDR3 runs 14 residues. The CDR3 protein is CASSQEPAKEKLFF. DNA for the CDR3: TGTGCCAGCAGCCAAGAACCCGCAAAAGAAAAACTGTTTTTT.

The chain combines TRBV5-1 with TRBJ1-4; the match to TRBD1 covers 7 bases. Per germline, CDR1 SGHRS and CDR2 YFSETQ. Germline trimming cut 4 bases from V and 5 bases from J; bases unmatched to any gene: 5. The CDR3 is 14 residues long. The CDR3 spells CASSLGQQNEKLFF. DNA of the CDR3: TGCGCCAGCAGCCTGGGACAGCAGAATGAAAAACTGTTTTTT.

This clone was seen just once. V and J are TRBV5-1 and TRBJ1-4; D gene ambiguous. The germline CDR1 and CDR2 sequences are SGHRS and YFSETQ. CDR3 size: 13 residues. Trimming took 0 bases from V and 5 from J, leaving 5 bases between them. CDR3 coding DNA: TGCGCCAGCAGCTTGGTGACAAATGAAAAACTGTTTTTT. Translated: CASSLVTNEKLFF.

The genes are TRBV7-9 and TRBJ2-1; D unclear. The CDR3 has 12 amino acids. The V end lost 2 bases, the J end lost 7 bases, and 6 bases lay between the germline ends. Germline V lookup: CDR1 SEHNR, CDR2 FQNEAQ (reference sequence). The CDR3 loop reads CASSLSLNEQFF. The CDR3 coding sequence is TGTGCCAGCAGCTTATCTCTGAATGAGCAGTTCTTC.

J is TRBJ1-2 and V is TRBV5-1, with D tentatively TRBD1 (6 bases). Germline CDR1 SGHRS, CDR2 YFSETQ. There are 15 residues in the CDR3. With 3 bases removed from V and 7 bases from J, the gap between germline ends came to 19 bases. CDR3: CASSSQGLQAAGYTF. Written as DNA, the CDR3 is TGCGCCAGCAGCTCACAGGGTCTCCAGGCGGCTGGCTACACCTTC.

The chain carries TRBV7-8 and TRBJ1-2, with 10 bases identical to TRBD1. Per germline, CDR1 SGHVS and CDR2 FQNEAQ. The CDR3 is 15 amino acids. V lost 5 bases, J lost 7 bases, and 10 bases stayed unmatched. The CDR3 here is CASSAGTGVFGGYTF. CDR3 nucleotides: TGTGCCAGCAGCGCCGGGACAGGGGTTTTTGGTGGCTACACCTTC.

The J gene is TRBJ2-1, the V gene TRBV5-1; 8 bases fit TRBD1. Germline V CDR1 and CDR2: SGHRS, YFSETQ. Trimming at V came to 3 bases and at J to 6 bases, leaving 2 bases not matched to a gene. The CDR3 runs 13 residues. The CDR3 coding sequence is TGCGCCAGCAGCTCAGGACAGGGCAATGAGCAGTTCTTC. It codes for CASSSGQGNEQFF.

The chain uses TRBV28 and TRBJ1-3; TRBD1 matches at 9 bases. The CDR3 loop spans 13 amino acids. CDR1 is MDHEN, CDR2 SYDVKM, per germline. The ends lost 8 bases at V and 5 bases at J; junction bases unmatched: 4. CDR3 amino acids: CASRTGVRNTIYF. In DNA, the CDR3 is TGTGCCAGCCGGACAGGGGTTAGAAACACCATATATTTT.

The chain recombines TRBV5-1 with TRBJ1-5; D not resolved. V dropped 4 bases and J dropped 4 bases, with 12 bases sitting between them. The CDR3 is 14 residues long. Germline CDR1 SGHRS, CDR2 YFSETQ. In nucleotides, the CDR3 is TGCGCCAGCAGCCAAGGGTTCGGGAATCAGCCCCAGCATTTT. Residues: CASSQGFGNQPQHF.

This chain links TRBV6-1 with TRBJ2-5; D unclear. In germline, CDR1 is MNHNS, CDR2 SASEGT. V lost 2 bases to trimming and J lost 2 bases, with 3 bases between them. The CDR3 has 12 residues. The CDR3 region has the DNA TGTGCCAGCAGTGAATTACAAGAGACCCAGTACTTC. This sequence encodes CASSELQETQYF.

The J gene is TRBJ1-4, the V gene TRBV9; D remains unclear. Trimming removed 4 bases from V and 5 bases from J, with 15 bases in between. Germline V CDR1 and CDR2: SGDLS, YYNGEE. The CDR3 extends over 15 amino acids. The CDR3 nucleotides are TGTGCCAGCAGCTCCCGGACGAGGGCAAATGAAAAACTGTTTTTT. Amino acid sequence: CASSSRTRANEKLFF.

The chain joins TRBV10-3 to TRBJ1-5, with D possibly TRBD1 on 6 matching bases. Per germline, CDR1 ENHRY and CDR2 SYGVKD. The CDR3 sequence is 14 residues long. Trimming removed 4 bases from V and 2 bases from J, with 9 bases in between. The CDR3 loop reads CAISGGAGNQPQHF. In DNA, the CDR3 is TGTGCCATCAGTGGGGGGGCAGGCAATCAGCCCCAGCATTTT.

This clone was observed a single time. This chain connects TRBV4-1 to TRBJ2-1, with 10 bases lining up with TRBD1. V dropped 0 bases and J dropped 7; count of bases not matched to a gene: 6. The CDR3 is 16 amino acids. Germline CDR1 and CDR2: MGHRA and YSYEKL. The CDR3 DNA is TGCGCCAGCAGCCAAGACCCGGGACAGGGGATGAATGAGCAGTTCTTC. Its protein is CASSQDPGQGMNEQFF.

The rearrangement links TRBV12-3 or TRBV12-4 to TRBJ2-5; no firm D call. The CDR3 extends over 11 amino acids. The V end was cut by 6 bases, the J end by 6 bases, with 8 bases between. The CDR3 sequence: CASRSEKTQYF. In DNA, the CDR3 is TGTGCCAGCAGATCCGAGAAGACCCAGTACTTC.

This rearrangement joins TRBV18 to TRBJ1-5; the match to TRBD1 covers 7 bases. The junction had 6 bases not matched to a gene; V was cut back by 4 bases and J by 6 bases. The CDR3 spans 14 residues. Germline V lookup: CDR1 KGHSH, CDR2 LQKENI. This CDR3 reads CASSHRGSGQPQHF. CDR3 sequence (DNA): TGTGCCAGCTCACACAGGGGATCGGGTCAGCCCCAGCATTTT.

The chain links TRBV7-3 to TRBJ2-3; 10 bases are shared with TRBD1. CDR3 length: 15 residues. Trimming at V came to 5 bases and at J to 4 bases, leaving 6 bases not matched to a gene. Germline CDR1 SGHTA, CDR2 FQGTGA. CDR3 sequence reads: CASSPRQGASDTQYF. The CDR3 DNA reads TGTGCCAGCAGCCCCAGACAGGGGGCGTCAGATACGCAGTATTTT.

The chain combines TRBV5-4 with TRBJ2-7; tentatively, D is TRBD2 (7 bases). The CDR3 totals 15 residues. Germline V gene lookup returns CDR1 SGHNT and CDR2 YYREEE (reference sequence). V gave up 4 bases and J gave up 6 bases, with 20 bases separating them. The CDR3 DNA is TGTGCCAGCAGCCGGCGGGGGACATCTATGGGCGAGCAGTACGTC. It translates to CASSRRGTSMGEQYV.

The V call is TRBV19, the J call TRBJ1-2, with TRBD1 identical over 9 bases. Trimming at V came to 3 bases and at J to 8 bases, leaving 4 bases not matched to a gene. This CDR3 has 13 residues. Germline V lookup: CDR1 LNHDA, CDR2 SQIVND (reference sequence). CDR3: CASSIGTGRGYTF. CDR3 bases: TGTGCCAGTAGTATTGGGACAGGGAGGGGCTACACCTTC.